A single sample is the source of the 30 T cell receptor beta chains below, sequenced in a study of radiation and T cells in renal cell carcinoma. Time point described: baseline pretreatment blood. Treatment denoted: 15 Gy SBRT to primary tumor, nephrectomy 4 weeks later. TCRdb's table, derived via immunoSEQ multiplex PCR, lists solely in-frame clones and lacks some. The sample lists 90,000 to 100,000 clones, 80% to 90% seen once, with 7% to 9% in the top ten. This material consisted of blood, taken from a patient whose treatment included radiotherapy and nephrectomy. The receptors were gathered from a man aged 45-65 years with renal cell carcinoma.

With respect to this clone: The limits of the CDR3 on the DNA are not certain, so only TCRdb's listed CDR3 is given. The chain is built from TRBV28 and TRBJ1-3; the table's D call TRBD1 went unverified against the DNA. From germline, CDR1 is MDHEN and CDR2 SYDVKM. The CDR3 totals 17 residues, both ends included. The CDR3: CASSNQGFGTGALSVYF.

The chain combines TRBV6-1 with TRBJ2-2, with D tentatively TRBD1 (6 bases). The CDR3 totals 14 residues. The germline CDR1 and CDR2 sequences are MNHNS and SASEGT. Trimming pared 6 bases from V and 3 bases from J, leaving 11 bases between. CDR3 sequence (DNA): TGTGCCAGCAGCGCGACAGGCCACACCGGGGAGCTGTTTTTT. This gives the protein CASSATGHTGELFF.

The J gene is TRBJ1-4, the V gene TRBV9; 9 bases align to TRBD1. The CDR3 has 14 amino acids. The germline V gene has CDR1 SGDLS and CDR2 YYNGEE. After removal of 3 bases from V and 5 bases from J, the junction contained 2 bases not matched to a gene. This CDR3 is CASSGGQGNEKLFF. The CDR3 DNA reads TGTGCCAGCAGCGGAGGACAGGGGAATGAAAAACTGTTTTTT.

The rearrangement joins TRBV5-6 to TRBJ1-1; 8 nucleotides align to TRBD1. The germline V gene encodes CDR1 SGHDT and CDR2 YYEEEE. There are 15 residues in the CDR3. The ends lost 0 bases at V and 4 bases at J; junction bases unmatched: 5. In DNA, the CDR3 is TGTGCCAGCAGCTTGGGGGGGACAGGTAGCACTGAAGCTTTCTTT. Translation gives CASSLGGTGSTEAFF.

The chain uses TRBV27 and TRBJ2-1, with D possibly being TRBD2 (6 bases). Germline CDR1 and CDR2: MNHEY and SMNVEV (reference sequence). V lost 5 bases, J lost 4 bases, and 15 bases lay in between. CDR3 length equals 15 residues. CDR3 in amino acids: CASSLTRANYNEQFF. CDR3 sequence (DNA): TGTGCCAGCAGTCTGACTAGAGCTAATTACAATGAGCAGTTCTTC.

The chain uses TRBV7-9 and TRBJ2-5, with a possible D match to TRBD2 (5 bases). The CDR3 has 14 residues. CDR1 and CDR2 from the germline V gene are SEHNR and FQNEAQ (reference sequence). V dropped 5 bases and J dropped 5 bases, with 15 bases sitting between them. The CDR3 DNA is TGTGCCAGCAGCCCTCCTAGCAGTGCGGAGACCCAGTACTTC. Amino acid sequence: CASSPPSSAETQYF.

The chain has TRBV10-1 and TRBJ2-7; D possibly corresponds to TRBD2 (6 bases). Germline CDR1 is WNHNN and CDR2 is SYGVQD (reference sequence). The CDR3 has 16 residues. V was shortened by 7 bases and J by 3 bases, with 22 bases between the two germline ends. CDR3 protein: CASTTPAQGGVYEQYF. The CDR3 DNA follows: TGCGCCAGCACTACCCCGGCCCAGGGAGGAGTCTACGAGCAGTACTTC.

CDR3 loop: CASSYQLVAGGVAAFF. CDR3 bases: TGTGCCAGCAGTTATCAGTTAGTGGCAGGGGGTGTTGCGGCTTTCTTT. The V gene is TRBV6-5, the J gene TRBJ1-1, with 7 bases that match TRBD1. The V and J ends lost 3 bases and 11 bases, in that order; junction bases with no gene match: 18. This CDR3 is built from 16 residues. CDR1 is MNHEY, CDR2 SVGAGI, per germline.

This chain's CDR3 is CAWTRDRNLEQYF. CDR3 DNA sequence: TGTGCCTGGACCCGGGACAGAAACTTGGAGCAGTACTTC. V usage is TRBV30 and J usage is TRBJ2-7, with 7 positions matching TRBD1. The CDR3 spans 13 residues. From germline, CDR1 is GTSNPN and CDR2 SVGIG (reference sequence). The trim removed 4 bases at V and 7 bases at J, leaving 10 bases unmatched.

This chain links TRBV7-6 with TRBJ2-3; D is uncertain. Trimming took 5 bases from V and 5 from J, leaving 11 bases between them. Per the germline V gene, CDR1 is SGHVS and CDR2 is FNYEAQ. This CDR3 comprises 13 residues. DNA for the CDR3: TGTGCCAGCAGCCCGAACTCGGTAGATACGCAGTATTTT. Translating gives CASSPNSVDTQYF.

This rearrangement joins TRBV5-8 to TRBJ2-3; 7 bases align to TRBD1. The CDR3 extends over 15 amino acids. After removal of 4 bases from V and 1 base from J, the junction contained 6 bases not matched to a gene. The germline CDR1 and CDR2 sequences are SGHTS and YDEGEE. CDR3 nucleotides: TGTGCCAGCAGCCCTAGGGACAGCCGCACAGATACGCAGTATTTT. Protein product: CASSPRDSRTDTQYF.

The rearrangement joins TRBV5-1 to TRBJ2-2; TRBD1 matches at 8 bases. Germline V gene data show CDR1 as SGHRS and CDR2 as YFSETQ. CDR3 length: 15 residues. V shed 2 bases, J shed 4 bases, and the junction held 4 bases outside the gene matches. The CDR3 reads CASSFTGTGTGELFF. In nucleotides, the CDR3 is TGCGCCAGCAGCTTCACCGGGACAGGCACCGGGGAGCTGTTTTTT.

The rearrangement links TRBV5-1 to TRBJ1-6; TRBD1 matches 8 bases. J lost 6 bases, V lost 4 bases, and 9 bases had no gene match. The CDR3 is 16 residues long. Germline CDR1 and CDR2: SGHRS and YFSETQ. In nucleotides, the CDR3 is TGCGCCAGCAGCCTAGGACAGGGTGAGAGTAATTCACCCCTCCACTTT. Encoded protein: CASSLGQGESNSPLHF.

V and J are TRBV27 and TRBJ1-2, with a possible D match to TRBD1 (5 bases). CDR1 is MNHEY, CDR2 SMNVEV, per germline (reference sequence). There are 13 residues in the CDR3. The DNA for the CDR3 is TGTGGAAGCCGGCAGGGTATCGTCTATGGCTACACCTTC. Protein: CGSRQGIVYGYTF.

The rearrangement links TRBV29-1 to TRBJ2-5, with 9 bases lining up with TRBD1. V was clipped by 6 bases and J by 0 bases; unmatched bases: 5. The CDR3 loop spans 14 amino acids. CDR1 is SQVTM, CDR2 ANQGSEA, per germline. The CDR3 reads CSVLGQGNQETQYF. The CDR3 bases are TGCAGCGTGCTTGGACAGGGGAACCAAGAGACCCAGTACTTC.

This clone appeared a single time. This sequence joins TRBV9 and TRBJ2-5; maybe TRBD1 (6 bases). Germline assignment: CDR1 SGDLS and CDR2 YYNGEE. Between the trimmed V and J ends, which lost 0 bases and 3 bases, there was a span of 15 bases. The CDR3 sequence is 16 residues long. DNA for the CDR3: TGTGCCAGCAGCGTAGACTGGGGGCGTTCGGAAGAGACCCAGTACTTC. Translation gives CASSVDWGRSEETQYF.

The sample holds a few counts of this clone. The chain is built from TRBV14 and TRBJ1-1, with 8 positions matching TRBD1. This CDR3 is built from 14 residues. Trimming at V came to 7 bases and at J to 1 base, leaving 5 bases not matched to a gene. Germline CDR1 SGHDN, CDR2 FVKESK. CDR3 nucleotides: TGTGCCAGCACCCGGACAGGGAGGAACACTGAAGCTTTCTTT. Translated: CASTRTGRNTEAFF.

V gene TRBV7-3 combines with J gene TRBJ2-5; 7 nucleotides align to TRBD1. Losses at the gene ends were 5 bases for V and 2 bases for J; bases not matched to a gene: 5. The CDR3 is 14 residues long. Germline-derived CDR1 and CDR2 are SGHTA and FQGTGA. CDR3 amino acids: CASSGQAQQETQYF. The CDR3 nucleotides are TGTGCCAGCAGCGGACAGGCCCAACAAGAGACCCAGTACTTC.

V usage is TRBV29-1 and J usage is TRBJ1-1; D possibly corresponds to TRBD1 (6 bases). The ends were cut back, 5 bases at V and 2 bases at J, with 15 bases in the middle. Germline-derived CDR1 and CDR2 are SQVTM and ANQGSEA. The CDR3 spans 14 residues. In DNA form, the CDR3 reads TGCAGCGTTTCCGAGACAGGAGCTAACACTGAAGCTTTCTTT. Protein sequence: CSVSETGANTEAFF.

This chain links TRBV19 with TRBJ2-6, with 7 bases aligning to TRBD1. From germline, CDR1 is LNHDA and CDR2 SQIVND (reference sequence). The V segment lost 3 bases and the J segment 0 bases; nucleotides outside the gene matches: 5. This CDR3 spans 17 amino acids. In nucleotides, the CDR3 is TGTGCCAGTAGTATCAATCGGGACAGCTCTGGGGCCAACGTCCTGACTTTC. Amino acids: CASSINRDSSGANVLTF. Filled out from reference TRBV19 and TRBJ2-6, the complete variable domain reads DGGITQSPKYLFRKEGQNVTLSCEQNLNHDAMYWYRQDPGQGLRLIYYSQIVNDFQKGDIAEGYSVSREKKESFPLTVTSAQKNPTAFYLCASSINRDSSGANVLTFGAGSRLTVL.

This rearrangement joins TRBV15 to TRBJ1-5, with 10 bases lining up with TRBD1. Germline CDR1 is LNHNV and CDR2 is YYDKDF (reference sequence). The CDR3 length is 13 residues. Trimming cost V 9 bases and J 7 bases; bases outside gene matches: 6. For the CDR3, the DNA is TGTGCCACTGCCGGGACAGGGGCCCAGCCCCAGCATTTT. Its translation is CATAGTGAQPQHF.

The DNA for the CDR3 is TGTGCCAGTAGTACGATATTAGACAAAGAGACCCAGTACTTC. It encodes CASSTILDKETQYF. V usage is TRBV19 and J usage is TRBJ2-5; D is uncertain. V was pared by 4 bases and J by 3 bases, with 12 bases between. The germline gives CDR1 LNHDA, CDR2 SQIVND (reference sequence). The CDR3 runs to 14 residues.

The chain links TRBV6-1 to TRBJ1-2; D ambiguous. Trimming took 1 base from V and 4 from J, leaving 16 bases between them. The CDR3 covers 16 residues. Germline CDR1 reads MNHNS; CDR2 reads SASEGT. The CDR3 DNA reads as TGTGCCAGCAGTGAAGGTGGCCTCCTCCCCCTCTATGGCTACACCTTC. It specifies CASSEGGLLPLYGYTF.

The chain links TRBV11-2 to TRBJ2-7, with D possibly TRBD1 on 6 matching bases. The germline CDR1 and CDR2 sequences are SGHAT and FQNNGV. The CDR3 consists of 17 residues. V was cut by 0 bases and J by 2 bases, with 17 bases left in between. CDR3 sequence: CASSLDEGQGMPYEQYF. Here the CDR3 DNA reads TGTGCCAGCAGCTTAGATGAGGGCCAGGGGATGCCCTACGAGCAGTACTTC. Based on the CDR3 plus reference TRBV11-2 and TRBJ2-7, the full variable domain is EAGVAQSPRYKIIEKRQSVAFWCNPISGHATLYWYQQILGQGPKLLIQFQNNGVVDDSQLPKDRFSAERLKGVDSTLKIQPAKLEDSAVYLCASSLDEGQGMPYEQYFGPGTRLTVT.

The gene calls are TRBV6-1 and TRBJ2-7; possibly TRBD2 for D (6 bases). Per germline, CDR1 MNHNS and CDR2 SASEGT. The CDR3 spans 17 residues. The V gene lost 3 bases and the J gene lost 1 base, with 19 bases spanning the gap. The CDR3 bases are TGTGCCAGCAGTGACGCTGGTGGCGGGGTGGGTTCCTACGAGCAGTACTTC. Protein product: CASSDAGGGVGSYEQYF.

The rearrangement joins TRBV5-6 to TRBJ1-5; 8 bases agree with TRBD1. CDR1 SGHDT and CDR2 YYEEEE come from the germline V gene. This CDR3 spans 15 amino acids. V trimming: 1 base; J trimming: 4 bases; junction bases outside the gene matches: 4. The chain's CDR3 is CASSLFWTGNQPQHF. The DNA for the CDR3 is TGTGCCAGCAGCTTGTTTTGGACAGGGAATCAGCCCCAGCATTTT. Full variable domain (rest looked up from reference TRBV5-6 and TRBJ1-5): DAGVTQSPTHLIKTRGQQVTLRCSPKSGHDTVSWYQQALGQGPQFIFQYYEEEERQRGNFPDRFSGHQFPNYSSELNVNALLLGDSALYLCASSLFWTGNQPQHFGDGTRLSIL.

The chain links TRBV18 to TRBJ2-7, with TRBD1 matching 10 bases. Germline CDR1 is KGHSH and CDR2 is LQKENI. V was pared by 5 bases and J by 7 bases, with 11 bases of the junction left unmatched. This CDR3 contains 15 residues. CDR3 coding DNA: TGTGCCAGCTCAACGACCGGGACAGGGGTAGGGGAGCAGTACTTC. It specifies CASSTTGTGVGEQYF.

The chain employs TRBV7-3 and TRBJ2-5; a possible D gene is TRBD1 (6 bases). V was pared by 2 bases and J by 4 bases, with 23 bases between. The CDR3 totals 18 residues. The germline CDR1 and CDR2 sequences are SGHTA and FQGTGA. The CDR3 DNA reads TGTGCCAGCAGCTTAGGAAGGCACCTACAGGGTCGGGTAGAGACCCAGTACTTC. Translation: CASSLGRHLQGRVETQYF.

The chain carries TRBV9 and TRBJ2-5; tentatively, D is TRBD2 (6 bases). CDR3 length: 14 residues. V lost 4 bases and J 4 bases, leaving 14 bases between the germline ends. Germline V gene data show CDR1 as SGDLS and CDR2 as YYNGEE. CDR3 in DNA: TGTGCCAGCAGCTTCACCGGGACTCCAGAGACCCAGTACTTC. This sequence encodes CASSFTGTPETQYF.

CDR3 DNA: TGTGCCAGCAGCCCTGACAGCTACGAGCAGTACTTC. Its protein is CASSPDSYEQYF. V gene TRBV9 combines with J gene TRBJ2-5; D might be TRBD1 (5 bases). The DNA matches TRBJ2-7 better at its end, which makes the J call doubtful. Germline V lookup: CDR1 SGDLS, CDR2 YYNGEE. This CDR3 is 12 amino acids long.